The clone carrying this T cell receptor beta chain was found once. Antigen specificity is unknown. This table comes from immunoSEQ multiplex PCR, and its TCRdb copy is limited to in-frame clones, with some not included. Among 150,000 or so clones, about nine tenths were seen once, and the ten largest hold 5% to 6.5%. The data were taken from a study of T cell responses to AZD1222 COVID-19 vaccine. Study conclusions and caveats: Regions left unmutated in variants are reportedly the target of nearly half of spike-specific TCRs. Spike-specific TCR breadth and depth went up after people got two AZD1222 doses.

The CDR3 is 15 amino acids. V was clipped by 0 bases and J by 3 bases, with 12 bases between them. CDR1 SGHAT and CDR2 FQNNGV come from the germline V gene. The V gene is TRBV11-2, the J gene TRBJ2-7, with D tentatively TRBD1 (6 bases). Sample: peripheral blood, taken on day 0 of AZD1222 vaccination. This receptor was obtained from an adult in good health. Here the CDR3 reads CASSLDRGRGYEQYF. The CDR3 DNA is TGTGCCAGCAGCTTAGATAGGGGCAGGGGCTACGAGCAGTACTTC.